This TCR beta chain was obtained from a study of cytomegalovirus exposure and HLA in healthy donors. Overall study results and limits: Specificity of three CMV-associated chains for CMV antigens was verified in vitro. The study flagged around 160 TCR beta chains as cytomegalovirus-associated. A later analysis reported that several of the most significant clusters appeared to be linked to common viral pathogens, among them Epstein-Barr virus. Analysis performed later found around 15,000 TCR beta sequences associated with HLA alleles at 0.05 false discovery rate.

Turning to this clone: Its antigen is not identified.

Germline loops: CDR1 LGHNT, CDR2 FRNRAP. V trimming: 5 bases; J trimming: 0 bases; junction bases outside the gene matches: 3. The CDR3 sequence is 16 residues long. In the PCR, 60 Vbeta and 13 Jbeta primers were used. Generated by immunoSEQ multiplex PCR, the TCRdb table keeps only in-frame clones and is missing some. Of 80,000 to 100,000 clones in the sample, roughly two thirds were seen once. The sequence came from a female donor in good health and CMV-seronegative. The sequenced material came from PBMCs. The rearrangement links TRBV12-5 to TRBJ2-4, with 11 nucleotides matching TRBD2. The CDR3 DNA reads as TGTGCTAGTGGTCCGGGACTAGCGGTAGCCAAAAACATTCAGTACTTC. Amino acids: CASGPGLAVAKNIQYF.